This is a list of T cell receptor beta chains from one sample in a study of response to subunit inactivated influenza vaccine. TCRdb re-called the RT-PCR reads with MiXCR, one entry per CDR3 protein. The sample carries some 520,000 distinct CDR3 sequences, about 17% recorded once. The specimen comprised CD4+ T cells sorted from PBMCs, sampled around 25 months after vaccination. These receptor sequences come from a man in his fifties or sixties who received an inactivated influenza vaccine. CDR3s include the opening cysteine and the closing phenylalanine or tryptophan. A D gene is named only where the DNA matches it firmly. Clone size is shown for a subset of rows, as once, few, many or a class of expanded clone.

cdr3_length	clone_size	v_call	d_call	j_call	cdr3_nt	cdr3_aa
12	many	TRBV10-2	NA	TRBJ2-7	TGCGCCAGCAGTGAGGGTCGATACGAGCAGTACTTC	CASSEGRYEQYF
13	NA	TRBV20-1	NA	TRBJ2-7	TGCAGTGCTAGATCCGGGGCCGAGGGCGAGCAGTACTTC	CSARSGAEGEQYF
12	NA	TRBV12-3/TRBV12-4	NA	TRBJ2-4	TGTGCCAGCGCAGACAGTGGAAACATTCAGTACTTC	CASADSGNIQYF
13	NA	TRBV20-1	NA	TRBJ2-1	TGCAGTGCTAGAGCCTTGTCGGCCTCGACGGCGCACTTC	CSARALSASTAHF
17	few	TRBV20-1	TRBD2	TRBJ2-5	TGCAGTGCTAGAGATCTAGCGGGGGGGTCTACCGAAGAGACCCAGTACTTC	CSARDLAGGSTEETQYF
17	many	TRBV12-3/TRBV12-4	TRBD2	TRBJ2-3	TGTGCCAGCAGTCCCCGGACTAGCGGGGCGCGGGGAGATACGCAGTATTTT	CASSPRTSGARGDTQYF
14	NA	TRBV20-1	TRBD2	TRBJ2-1	TGCAGTGCTAGCTCTAGCGGGAGGGTTACTGAGCAGTTCTTC	CSASSSGRVTEQFF
16	NA	TRBV20-1	TRBD1	TRBJ2-3	TGCAGTGCTAGTCCTTCTTTGACAGGGGGCAGGGATACGCAGTATTTT	CSASPSLTGGRDTQYF
14	NA	TRBV5-4	TRBD1	TRBJ2-5	TGTGCCAGCAGATACGACAGGGGAGGCGAGACCCAGTACTTC	CASRYDRGGETQYF
16	few	TRBV24-1	TRBD1	TRBJ2-5	TGTGCCACCAGTGATACGGGACAGGGAGGCCAAGAGACCCAGTACTTC	CATSDTGQGGQETQYF
12	few	TRBV19	NA	TRBJ1-2	TGTGCCAGTAGTACATCTGGCTATGGCTACACCTTC	CASSTSGYGYTF
13	few	TRBV20-1	NA	TRBJ2-1	TGCAGTGCCCGGGCGGGACAGACCAATGAGCAGTTCTTC	CSARAGQTNEQFF
15	NA	TRBV24-1	NA	TRBJ1-5	TGTGCCACCAGTGATAGCCCGGGCAGCAATCAGCCCCAGCATTTT	CATSDSPGSNQPQHF
14	many	TRBV12-3/TRBV12-4	NA	TRBJ2-5	TGTGCCAGCAGCATTAAGGCTGTTTGGGCGACCCAGTACTTC	CASSIKAVWATQYF
12	few	TRBV6-6	NA	TRBJ1-1	TGTGCCAGCAGTCATATAAACACTGAAGCTTTCTTT	CASSHINTEAFF
13	few	TRBV12-3/TRBV12-4	NA	TRBJ1-6	TGTGCCAGCAGTTTTACCGGGGATTCACCCCTCCACTTT	CASSFTGDSPLHF
12	NA	TRBV20-1	NA	TRBJ2-3	TGCAGTGCGACCCAAGCCACAGATACGCAGTATTTT	CSATQATDTQYF
19	NA	TRBV27	TRBD1	TRBJ2-6	TGTGCCAGTAGAATGAGGGGACAGGGCCTTAGCTCTGGGGCCAACGTCCTGACTTTC	CASRMRGQGLSSGANVLTF
13	NA	TRBV7-9	TRBD1	TRBJ1-1	TGTGCCAGCAACCACAGGGGCTACACTGAAGCTTTCTTT	CASNHRGYTEAFF
13	NA	TRBV6-1	NA	TRBJ2-3	TGTGCCTGCTCAGCCATGGGGTCACGTACGCAGTATTTT	CACSAMGSRTQYF
15	NA	TRBV5-1	NA	TRBJ1-1	TGCGCCAGCAGCTTGGTGGCAGCCGGCGCTGCTGAAGCTTTCTTT	CASSLVAAGAAEAFF
14	few	TRBV18	NA	TRBJ1-6	TGTGCCAGCTCACACGGGGCCCATAATTCACCCCTCCACTTT	CASSHGAHNSPLHF
16	few	TRBV3-1	NA	TRBJ2-5	TGTGCCAGCAGCCAAGGTGGCAGGGGTGGAGGAGAGACCCAGTACTTC	CASSQGGRGGGETQYF
14	few	TRBV18	NA	TRBJ2-5	TGTGCCAGCACAGAAGCACGGGGTGGAGAGACCCAGTACTTC	CASTEARGGETQYF
12	many	TRBV29-1	NA	TRBJ2-7	TGCAGCGTGACAAAGAGCTCCTACGAGCAGTACTTC	CSVTKSSYEQYF
16	few	TRBV4-3	NA	TRBJ2-4	TGCGCCAGCAGCCAAGAAGGAGTCCCGGCCAAAAACATTCAGTACTTC	CASSQEGVPAKNIQYF
14	few	TRBV28	NA	TRBJ2-3	TGTGCCAGCAGTTTCCCTGGACGTCCAGATACGCAGTATTTT	CASSFPGRPDTQYF
18	few	TRBV5-1	TRBD1	TRBJ2-6	TGCGCCAGCAGCCCCCGGGACAGGGGGTTCTCTGGGGCCAACGTCCTGACTTTC	CASSPRDRGFSGANVLTF
13	many	TRBV12-3/TRBV12-4	TRBD1	TRBJ2-7	TGTGCCAGCAGGGGGACAGCCTCCTACGAGCAGTACTTC	CASRGTASYEQYF
12	few	TRBV9	NA	TRBJ1-1	TGTGCCAGCAGCGGCGTGGGCACTGAAGCTTTCTTT	CASSGVGTEAFF
11	few	TRBV29-1	NA	TRBJ1-1	TGCAGCGTCGAGGCGCGGACTGAAGCTTTCTTT	CSVEARTEAFF
16	NA	TRBV12-3/TRBV12-4	TRBD1	TRBJ1-4	TGTGCCAGCAGTTTAGGGGTATCAGGGGGCTTGGAAAAACTGTTTTTT	CASSLGVSGGLEKLFF
11	NA	TRBV10-3	NA	TRBJ2-5	TGTGCCATCAGTGAGGACTGGGCCCAGTACTTC	CAISEDWAQYF
14	NA	TRBV7-8	NA	TRBJ2-1	TGTGCCAGCAGCTTAGTCGGGGGTCTCAATGAGCAGTTCTTC	CASSLVGGLNEQFF
11	NA	TRBV20-1	NA	TRBJ2-7	TGCAGTGCCCTGGGACTCGACGAGCAGTACTTC	CSALGLDEQYF
17	NA	TRBV29-1	TRBD2	TRBJ2-1	TGCAGCTTAATTGGGTCTGCGGGGGGGCCGAAAGGGAATGAGCAGTTCTTC	CSLIGSAGGPKGNEQFF
15	many	TRBV5-1	NA	TRBJ1-5	TGCGCCAGCAGCTTGGGAGGGGTCAGCAATCAGCCCCAGCATTTT	CASSLGGVSNQPQHF
16	NA	TRBV7-2	TRBD2	TRBJ2-3	TGTGCCAGCAGCGTACGACTAGCGTCCCTCCCAGATACGCAGTATTTT	CASSVRLASLPDTQYF
14	NA	TRBV10-3	TRBD1	TRBJ1-1	TGTGCCATCAGTGAGGACAGGGCGCGCACTGAAGCTTTCTTT	CAISEDRARTEAFF
17	NA	TRBV5-6	NA	TRBJ2-2	TGTGCCAGCAGCTCCTTAGCACAGGGGAGGTGGACCGGGGAGCTGTTTTTT	CASSSLAQGRWTGELFF
12	NA	TRBV6-6	NA	TRBJ2-1	TGTGCCAGCAGTTACACGCGGAATGAGCAGTTCTTC	CASSYTRNEQFF
17	many	TRBV4-3	NA	TRBJ2-3	TGCGCCAGCAGCCAAGATTGGGGTCCAGGGTTGACAGATACGCAGTATTTT	CASSQDWGPGLTDTQYF
14	many	TRBV12-3/TRBV12-4	NA	TRBJ2-3	TGTGCCAGCAGCCCCCTCCTTGGGTCGGGTACGCAGTATTTT	CASSPLLGSGTQYF
14	NA	TRBV25-1	NA	TRBJ1-1	TGTGCCAGCAGTGAGACAGCCAGGAACACTGAAGCTTTCTTT	CASSETARNTEAFF
16	NA	TRBV12-5	TRBD1	TRBJ2-3	TGTGCTAGTGGTTCCCTGACAGGGGGACTCACAGATACGCAGTATTTT	CASGSLTGGLTDTQYF
14	NA	TRBV4-3	NA	TRBJ1-5	TGCGCCAGCAGCCAGAAAGGGGGAGGTCAGCCCCAGCATTTT	CASSQKGGGQPQHF
14	NA	TRBV2	NA	TRBJ2-3	TGTGCCAGCATAAAAGGAGGGAGCACAGATACGCAGTATTTT	CASIKGGSTDTQYF
14	NA	TRBV12-3/TRBV12-4	TRBD1	TRBJ1-4	TGTGCCAGCAGTATACAGGGGACTCTTGGAAAACTGTTTTTT	CASSIQGTLGKLFF
15	few	TRBV7-9	NA	TRBJ1-1	TGTGCCAGCAGCTTAGAGGGGACGGGGAACACTGAAGCTTTCTTT	CASSLEGTGNTEAFF
15	NA	TRBV20-1	NA	TRBJ2-7	TGCAGTGCTCCTGATCCAGTAGCGAATACCTACGAGCAGTACTTC	CSAPDPVANTYEQYF
13	NA	TRBV6-6	NA	TRBJ2-2	TGTGCCAGCTTCGGGCCCTACACCGGGGAGCTGTTTTTT	CASFGPYTGELFF
14	NA	TRBV7-2	TRBD1	TRBJ2-7	TGTGCCAGCAGCCCCGGACAGGGTGCCTTCGAGCAGTACTTC	CASSPGQGAFEQYF
14	few	TRBV2	NA	TRBJ1-5	TGTGCCAGCAGTGAAGAGAAGGGGAGACAGCCCCAGCATTTT	CASSEEKGRQPQHF
17	NA	TRBV11-2	NA	TRBJ2-7	TGTGCCAGCAGCTTAGATCGTCGGGGTTTAAACTCCTACGAGCAGTACTTC	CASSLDRRGLNSYEQYF